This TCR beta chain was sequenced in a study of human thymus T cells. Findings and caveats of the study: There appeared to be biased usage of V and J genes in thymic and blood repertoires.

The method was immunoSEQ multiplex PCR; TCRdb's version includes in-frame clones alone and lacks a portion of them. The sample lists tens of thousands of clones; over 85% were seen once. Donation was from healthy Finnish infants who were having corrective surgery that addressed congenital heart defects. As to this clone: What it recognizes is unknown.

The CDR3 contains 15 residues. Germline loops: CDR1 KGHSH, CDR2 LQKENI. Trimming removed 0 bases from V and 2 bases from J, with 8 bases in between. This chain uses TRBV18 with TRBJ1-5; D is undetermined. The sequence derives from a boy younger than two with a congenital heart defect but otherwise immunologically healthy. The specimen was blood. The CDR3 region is CASSPPGFGNQPQHF. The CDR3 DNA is TGTGCCAGCTCACCACCAGGGTTCGGCAATCAGCCCCAGCATTTT.